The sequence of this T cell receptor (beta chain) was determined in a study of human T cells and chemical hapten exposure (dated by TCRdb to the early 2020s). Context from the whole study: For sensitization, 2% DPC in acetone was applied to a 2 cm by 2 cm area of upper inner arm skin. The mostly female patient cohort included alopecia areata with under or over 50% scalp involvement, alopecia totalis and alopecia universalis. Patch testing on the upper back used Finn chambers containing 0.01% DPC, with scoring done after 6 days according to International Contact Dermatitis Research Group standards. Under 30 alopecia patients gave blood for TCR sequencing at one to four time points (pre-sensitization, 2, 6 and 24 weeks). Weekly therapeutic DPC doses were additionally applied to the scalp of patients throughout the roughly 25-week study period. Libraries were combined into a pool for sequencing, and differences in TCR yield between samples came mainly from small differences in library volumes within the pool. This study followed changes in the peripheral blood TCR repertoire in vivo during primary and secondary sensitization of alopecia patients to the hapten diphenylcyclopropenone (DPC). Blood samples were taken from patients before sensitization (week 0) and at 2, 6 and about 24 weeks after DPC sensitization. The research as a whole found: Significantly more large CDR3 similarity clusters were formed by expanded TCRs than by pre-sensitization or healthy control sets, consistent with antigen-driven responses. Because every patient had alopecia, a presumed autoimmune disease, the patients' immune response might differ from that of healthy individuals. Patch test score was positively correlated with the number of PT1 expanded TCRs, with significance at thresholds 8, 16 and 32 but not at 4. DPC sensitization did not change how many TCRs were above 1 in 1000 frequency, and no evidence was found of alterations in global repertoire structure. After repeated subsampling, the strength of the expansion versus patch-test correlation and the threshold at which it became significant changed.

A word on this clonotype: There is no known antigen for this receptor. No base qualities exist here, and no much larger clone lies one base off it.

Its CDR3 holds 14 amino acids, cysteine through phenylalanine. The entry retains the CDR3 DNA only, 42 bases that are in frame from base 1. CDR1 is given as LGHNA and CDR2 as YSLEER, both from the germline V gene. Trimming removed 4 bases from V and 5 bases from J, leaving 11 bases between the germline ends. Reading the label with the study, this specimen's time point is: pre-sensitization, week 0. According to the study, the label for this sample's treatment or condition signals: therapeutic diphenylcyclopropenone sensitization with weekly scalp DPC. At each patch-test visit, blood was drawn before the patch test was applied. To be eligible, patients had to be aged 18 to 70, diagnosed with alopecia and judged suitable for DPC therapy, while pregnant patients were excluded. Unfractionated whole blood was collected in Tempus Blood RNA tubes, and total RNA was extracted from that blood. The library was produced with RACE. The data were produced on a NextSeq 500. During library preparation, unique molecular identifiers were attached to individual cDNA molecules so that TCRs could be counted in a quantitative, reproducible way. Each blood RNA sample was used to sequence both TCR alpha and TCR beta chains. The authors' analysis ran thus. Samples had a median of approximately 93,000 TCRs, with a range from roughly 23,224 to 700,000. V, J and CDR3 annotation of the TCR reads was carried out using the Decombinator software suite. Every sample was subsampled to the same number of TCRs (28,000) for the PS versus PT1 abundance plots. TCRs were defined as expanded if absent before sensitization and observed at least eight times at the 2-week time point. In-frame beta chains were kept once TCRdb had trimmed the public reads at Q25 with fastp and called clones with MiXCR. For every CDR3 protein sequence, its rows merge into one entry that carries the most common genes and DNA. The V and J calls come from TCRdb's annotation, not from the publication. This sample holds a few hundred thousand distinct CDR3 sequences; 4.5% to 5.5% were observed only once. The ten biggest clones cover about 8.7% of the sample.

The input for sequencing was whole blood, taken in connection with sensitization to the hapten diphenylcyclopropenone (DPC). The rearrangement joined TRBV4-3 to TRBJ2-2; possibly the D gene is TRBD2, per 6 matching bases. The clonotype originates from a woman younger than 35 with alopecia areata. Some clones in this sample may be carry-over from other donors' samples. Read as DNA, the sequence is TGCGCCAGCAGCCGACTAGGCCCGACCGGGGAGCTGTTTTTT. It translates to CASSRLGPTGELFF.